The rows below give T cell receptor beta chains drawn from one sample of a study of OX40 agonist ivuxolimab in advanced cancers. Libraries were prepared by immunoSEQ multiplex PCR; TCRdb keeps only in-frame clonotypes and omits some of them. Of about 36,000 clones in the sample, about 80% were seen once. The input for sequencing was CD4+ or CD8+ T cells sorted from blood, taken in a trial of the OX40 agonist ivuxolimab. Receptor source: an adult with an advanced solid tumor such as melanoma, head and neck, liver or kidney cancer. CDR3s include the opening cysteine and the closing phenylalanine or tryptophan. D genes are given only for firm matches. The listing skips clone size in some rows; elsewhere it reads once, few, many or a size class.

J gene | D gene | V gene | clone size | CDR3 protein | CDR3 DNA
TRBJ1-4 | NA | TRBV27 | NA | CASSPRHLEKLFF | TGTGCCAGCAGTCCCCGACACCTTGAAAAACTGTTTTTT
TRBJ2-7 | TRBD2 | TRBV9 | once | CASSVGSGRGYEQYF | TGTGCCAGCAGCGTAGGGAGCGGGAGGGGCTACGAGCAGTACTTC
TRBJ1-2 | NA | TRBV15 | NA | CATSRDELAGGSSGYTF | TGTGCCACCAGCAGAGACGAGCTGGCGGGGGGCTCAAGTGGCTACACCTTC
TRBJ2-7 | TRBD1 | TRBV7-6 | few | CASSLGLGQGFEQYF | TGTGCCAGCAGCTTAGGCTTAGGACAGGGTTTCGAGCAGTACTTC
TRBJ2-5 | NA | TRBV6-6 | NA | CASSSTAGETQYF | TGTGCCAGCAGTTCTACGGCGGGAGAGACCCAGTACTTC
TRBJ2-3 | NA | TRBV10-3 | few | CAISATGSNTDTQYF | TGTGCCATCAGCGCTACAGGTAGTAACACAGATACGCAGTATTTT
TRBJ1-6 | NA | TRBV4-3 | NA | CASSQAREDNSPLHF | TGCGCCAGCAGCCAAGCCAGGGAAGATAATTCACCCCTCCACTTT
TRBJ1-1 | NA | TRBV2 | medium-sized | CASSEARGSEAFF | TGTGCCAGCAGTGAAGCGCGTGGCTCTGAAGCTTTCTTT
TRBJ2-5 | NA | TRBV10-2 | few | CASSDQQGKETQYF | TGCGCCAGCAGTGACCAACAGGGAAAAGAGACCCAGTACTTC
TRBJ2-7 | TRBD1 | TRBV5-4 | NA | CASSGHTGVGYEQYF | TGTGCCAGCAGCGGACATACAGGGGTTGGGTACGAGCAGTACTTC
TRBJ2-7 | NA | TRBV28 | NA | CAGSPIRVNYEQYF | TGTGCCGGCAGTCCCATCAGGGTGAACTACGAGCAGTACTTC
TRBJ1-6 | NA | TRBV4-1 | few | CASSQGNSPLHF | TGCGCCAGCAGCCAGGGAAATTCACCCCTCCACTTT
TRBJ2-7 | NA | TRBV28 | NA | CASSLTGADYEQYF | TGTGCCAGCAGTTTAACCGGGGCGGATTACGAGCAGTACTTC
TRBJ2-1 | TRBD2 | TRBV27 | NA | CASSSPLAGRFYNEQFF | TGTGCCAGCAGTTCACCCCTAGCGGGGAGGTTTTACAATGAGCAGTTCTTC
TRBJ2-5 | TRBD2 | TRBV4-1 | NA | CASSQDKLAGDSYQETQYF | TGCGCCAGCAGCCAAGATAAACTAGCGGGGGACTCTTACCAAGAGACCCAGTACTTC
TRBJ2-7 | NA | TRBV7-9 | NA | CASAFGGAYEQYF | TGTGCCAGCGCTTTTGGAGGAGCCTACGAGCAGTACTTC
TRBJ2-5 | NA | TRBV12-1 | NA | CASSSLYVRGPETQYF | TGTGCCAGCAGCTCCCTCTATGTCCGGGGGCCGGAGACCCAGTACTTC
TRBJ2-1 | NA | TRBV9 | NA | CASSAGGGDYNEQFF | TGTGCCAGCAGCGCTGGTGGAGGAGACTACAATGAGCAGTTCTTC
TRBJ2-1 | TRBD2 | TRBV7-8 | NA | CASSFQRGRNEQFF | TGTGCCAGCAGCTTCCAGCGGGGGAGGAATGAGCAGTTCTTC
TRBJ1-1 | NA | TRBV6-1 | NA | CASSESFVRAFF | TGTGCCAGCAGTGAATCTTTCGTACGAGCTTTCTTT
TRBJ1-4 | NA | TRBV15 | NA | CATSRSRGVTNEKLFF | TGTGCCACCAGCAGGTCTCGAGGGGTAACTAATGAAAAACTGTTTTTT
TRBJ1-5 | NA | TRBV2 | NA | CASSEFKVGQPQHF | TGTGCCAGCAGTGAGTTCAAGGTGGGTCAGCCCCAGCATTTT
TRBJ1-1 | NA | TRBV13 | NA | CASSFRTEMNTEAFF | TGTGCCAGCAGCTTTCGGACAGAGATGAACACTGAAGCTTTCTTT
TRBJ2-3 | NA | TRBV27 | NA | CASSLYKGSPDTQYF | TGTGCCAGCAGTTTATATAAGGGTAGTCCAGATACGCAGTATTTT
TRBJ2-7 | NA | TRBV28 | NA | CASSLGAGPESLRPYF | TGTGCCAGCAGTTTAGGTGCCGGGCCAGAGTCTCTACGGCCGTACTTC
TRBJ2-7 | TRBD1 | TRBV27 | few | CASSLGQPGYEQYF | TGTGCCAGCAGTTTGGGACAGCCAGGATACGAGCAGTACTTC
TRBJ2-7 | TRBD2 | TRBV27 | NA | CASSLASGTYEQYF | TGTGCCAGCAGTTTAGCTAGCGGTACCTACGAGCAGTACTTC
TRBJ2-1 | TRBD2 | TRBV11-2 | few | CASSLVSAGGSAYNEQFF | TGTGCCAGCAGCTTAGTCTCAGCGGGAGGTTCCGCCTACAATGAGCAGTTCTTC
TRBJ2-3 | NA | TRBV28 | once | CASSLSGTSTDTQYF | TGTGCCAGCAGTTTATCCGGGACGAGCACAGATACGCAGTATTTT
TRBJ2-2 | TRBD1 | TRBV4-3 | NA | CASSEYGTGGLDGELFF | TGCGCCAGCAGCGAGTACGGGACAGGGGGGCTCGATGGGGAGCTGTTTTTT
TRBJ2-7 | NA | TRBV15 | NA | CATSRREWDEQYF | TGTGCCACCAGCAGGAGGGAGTGGGACGAGCAGTACTTC
TRBJ1-5 | NA | TRBV28 | NA | CASSSGLNQPQHF | TGTGCCAGCAGTTCCGGACTAAATCAGCCCCAGCATTTT
TRBJ2-5 | NA | TRBV7-9 | NA | CASSFPGWETQYF | TGTGCCAGCAGCTTCCCGGGATGGGAGACCCAGTACTTC
TRBJ2-3 | NA | TRBV6-5 | NA | CASSYSNWDTQYF | TGTGCCAGCAGTTACTCGAATTGGGATACGCAGTATTTT
TRBJ2-3 | TRBD2 | TRBV9 | NA | CASSVSGRATDTQYF | TGTGCCAGCAGCGTCAGTGGGAGGGCCACAGATACGCAGTATTTT
TRBJ1-5 | NA | TRBV6-1 | NA | CASSNRIGQPQHF | TGTGCCAGCAGTAATAGGATCGGTCAGCCCCAGCATTTT
TRBJ2-4 | NA | TRBV5-4 | NA | CASSLDVGSVAKNIQYF | TGTGCCAGCAGCTTGGATGTCGGGAGCGTAGCCAAAAACATTCAGTACTTC
TRBJ2-7 | NA | TRBV29-1 | NA | CSVETRGSTYEQYF | TGCAGCGTTGAAACCCGGGGATCTACCTACGAGCAGTACTTC
TRBJ2-7 | TRBD1 | TRBV4-2 | NA | CASSTGTGVYEQYF | TGTGCCAGCAGCACCGGGACAGGCGTCTACGAGCAGTACTTC
TRBJ2-1 | NA | TRBV27 | NA | CASSSGLSAYNEQFF | TGTGCCAGCAGTTCGGGACTCTCGGCCTACAATGAGCAGTTCTTC
TRBJ1-1 | NA | TRBV28 | NA | CASSRFGVGYTEAFF | TGTGCCAGCAGTAGGTTTGGCGTTGGGTACACTGAAGCTTTCTTT
TRBJ2-7 | NA | TRBV18 | NA | CASSSGRMGFYEQYF | TGTGCCAGCTCAAGCGGGCGGATGGGCTTCTACGAGCAGTACTTC
TRBJ2-1 | TRBD2 | TRBV19 | NA | CASRLAEWGEGEQFF | TGTGCCAGTAGGCTAGCGGAGTGGGGGGAGGGTGAGCAGTTCTTC
TRBJ2-5 | NA | TRBV5-6 | NA | CASSLVSYQRGQETQYF | TGTGCCAGCAGCTTGGTGTCTTATCAGAGGGGGCAAGAGACCCAGTACTTC
TRBJ2-2 | NA | TRBV4-1 | NA | CASSPTSTTGELFF | TGCGCCAGCAGCCCAACTAGCACTACCGGGGAGCTGTTTTTT
TRBJ1-2 | NA | TRBV2 | few | CASSQGLLVGYTF | TGTGCCAGCAGTCAGGGACTGCTCGTGGGCTACACCTTC
TRBJ1-2 | NA | TRBV2 | NA | CASSEWTDGDGYTF | TGTGCCAGCAGTGAATGGACGGATGGGGACGGCTACACCTTC
TRBJ2-5 | TRBD2 | TRBV2 | NA | CASSDRRELLLAGGRDETQYF | TGTGCCAGCAGTGATCGGCGGGAACTCCTACTAGCGGGAGGCAGAGATGAGACCCAGTACTTC
TRBJ1-2 | NA | TRBV5-6 | NA | CASSHRQDTYGYTF | TGTGCCAGCAGCCACCGACAGGATACCTATGGCTACACCTTC
TRBJ1-1 | NA | TRBV7-9 | NA | CASSLVVGEDTEAFF | TGTGCCAGCAGCTTAGTGGTGGGGGAGGACACTGAAGCTTTCTTT
TRBJ2-1 | TRBD2 | TRBV19 | NA | CASSTLAGAYNEQFF | TGTGCCAGTAGTACCCTAGCGGGAGCCTACAATGAGCAGTTCTTC
TRBJ2-7 | TRBD1 | TRBV2 | NA | CASSLRGIEQYF | TGTGCCAGCAGCCTCAGGGGGATCGAGCAGTACTTC
TRBJ2-7 | NA | TRBV28 | NA | CASSFSRVYEQYF | TGTGCCAGCAGTTTCAGTCGGGTTTACGAGCAGTACTTC
TRBJ1-1 | TRBD1 | TRBV5-4 | NA | CASSLGQGGITEAFF | TGTGCCAGCAGCTTGGGACAGGGGGGTATCACTGAAGCTTTCTTT
TRBJ1-5 | NA | TRBV9 | once | CASSVRPGLCSNQPQHF | TGTGCCAGCAGCGTACGCCCCGGGCTTTGCAGCAATCAGCCCCAGCATTTT
TRBJ2-5 | NA | TRBV5-5 | NA | CASSPNQETQYF | TGTGCCAGCAGCCCTAACCAAGAGACCCAGTACTTC
TRBJ2-1 | TRBD2 | TRBV28 | once | CASSLGGKNEQFF | TGTGCCAGCAGCCTGGGAGGGAAAAATGAGCAGTTCTTC
TRBJ2-7 | NA | TRBV28 | NA | CASSPDGYYEQYF | TGTGCCAGCAGCCCAGACGGGTACTACGAGCAGTACTTC
TRBJ1-1 | NA | TRBV19 | NA | CASSRRREIATEAFF | TGTGCCAGTAGCCGTCGGCGGGAGATTGCCACTGAAGCTTTCTTT